This T cell receptor (beta chain) was sequenced for a study of T cells in tumors and immune-related adverse events. The method was immunoSEQ multiplex PCR; TCRdb's version includes in-frame clones alone and lacks a portion of them. The table has about 600 clones, roughly 90% seen once. Germline V CDR1 and CDR2: SEHNR, FQNEAQ (reference sequence). V was pared by 5 bases and J by 5 bases, with 21 bases between. The CDR3 runs 16 residues. The chain joins TRBV7-9 to TRBJ1-1; D remains ambiguous. The receptor comes from a female donor with metastatic renal cell carcinoma. Sequencing used tumor tissue, obtained from a patient treated with anti-PD-1 therapy. This chain's CDR3 is CASSPNIGGLFTEAFF. CDR3 sequence (DNA): TGTGCCAGCAGCCCCAATATCGGCGGATTATTTACTGAAGCTTTCTTT.